The 23 T cell receptor beta chains in this list originate from one sample, sequenced in a study of T cell responses to AZD1222 COVID-19 vaccine. Sequencing was performed with immunoSEQ multiplex PCR; in TCRdb, only in-frame clones are kept and a portion is missing. The repertoire has more than 75,000 clones, approximately 90% of them found once; the top ten carry 6% to 8%. The source was peripheral blood, collected on day 0 of AZD1222 vaccination. These receptors were collected from an adult in good health.

The V and J genes are TRBV7-3 and TRBJ1-2; no definite D call. V shed 2 bases and J shed 8 bases, with 12 bases lying between them. Germline assignment: CDR1 SGHTA and CDR2 FQGTGA. This CDR3 region has 13 residues. CDR3 residues: CASSLDRAAGYTF. The DNA for the CDR3 is TGTGCCAGCAGCTTAGACCGGGCCGCGGGCTACACCTTC.

The gene calls are TRBV19 and TRBJ1-5, with 7 bases aligning to TRBD1. The CDR3 contains 13 residues. CDR1 is LNHDA, CDR2 SQIVND, per germline (reference sequence). Germline trimming cut 6 bases from V and 4 bases from J; bases unmatched to any gene: 3. This CDR3 reads CASSPQGNQPQHF. DNA for the CDR3: TGTGCCAGTAGCCCACAGGGGAATCAGCCCCAGCATTTT. The complete variable domain, with remaining parts taken from reference TRBV19 and TRBJ1-5, reads DGGITQSPKYLFRKEGQNVTLSCEQNLNHDAMYWYRQDPGQGLRLIYYSQIVNDFQKGDIAEGYSVSREKKESFPLTVTSAQKNPTAFYLCASSPQGNQPQHFGDGTRLSIL.

The chain couples TRBV5-8 to TRBJ1-2; possible D gene TRBD1, 6 bases. CDR1 is SGHTS, CDR2 YDEGEE, per germline. Trimming cost V 0 bases and J 5 bases, with 20 bases left between them. The CDR3 runs 17 residues. The chain's CDR3 is CASSLGFVGGSVYGYTF. The CDR3 DNA is TGTGCCAGCAGCTTGGGATTTGTGGGGGGCTCGGTTTATGGCTACACCTTC. The whole variable domain, filled in from reference TRBV5-8 and TRBJ1-2, reads EAGVTQSPTHLIKTRGQQATLRCSPISGHTSVYWYQQALGLGLQFLLWYDEGEERNRGNFPPRFSGRQFPNYSSELNVNALELEDSALYLCASSLGFVGGSVYGYTFGSGTRLTVV.

This sequence joins TRBV6-2 or TRBV6-3 and TRBJ2-5; D might be TRBD2 (6 bases). The CDR3 covers 15 residues. Germline CDR1 reads MNHEY; CDR2 reads SVGEGT. Trimming removed 5 bases at V and 9 bases at J, with 22 bases between. CDR3: CASSPPPGTLMAQYF. In DNA form, the CDR3 reads TGTGCCAGCAGTCCCCCTCCTGGGACTCTAATGGCCCAGTACTTC.

The chain is built from TRBV30 and TRBJ2-1; 8 bases are a match to TRBD1. The germline V gene encodes CDR1 GTSNPN and CDR2 SVGIG (reference sequence). The CDR3 totals 15 residues. Trimming took 5 bases from V and 1 from J; bases not matched to a gene: 7. The CDR3 region has the DNA TGTGCCTGGGGGGGGACAGGCGGGTCCTACAATGAGCAGTTCTTC. Translated, it gives CAWGGTGGSYNEQFF.

This rearrangement joins TRBV24-1 to TRBJ1-5; 9 positions agree with TRBD1. Unmatched junction bases numbered 3, after V lost 4 bases and J lost 0 bases. Looked up from germline, CDR1 is KGHDR and CDR2 is SFDVKD. The CDR3 totals 16 residues. CDR3 in DNA: TGTGCCACCAGTGACCCGACAGGGGGTAGCAATCAGCCCCAGCATTTT. Translation gives CATSDPTGGSNQPQHF.

DNA of the CDR3: TGCGCCAGCAGCCCAGGAGGGGTGGGCGAGCAGTACTTC. Encoded protein: CASSPGGVGEQYF. This rearrangement joins TRBV5-1 to TRBJ2-7; possible D gene TRBD2, 6 bases. The CDR3 length is 13 residues. The V end lost 4 bases, the J end lost 6 bases, and 14 bases lay between the germline ends. The germline V gene encodes CDR1 SGHRS and CDR2 YFSETQ.

The rearrangement links TRBV6-5 to TRBJ2-3; 10 bases agree with TRBD2. V gave up 4 bases and J gave up 0 bases; unmatched junction bases: 4. This CDR3 contains 16 residues. CDR1 is MNHEY, CDR2 SVGAGI, per germline. The DNA for the CDR3 is TGTGCCAGCAGTTTGACTAGCGGGTCTAGCACAGATACGCAGTATTTT. It yields the protein CASSLTSGSSTDTQYF.

V is TRBV9 and J is TRBJ2-3; D is unclear. Trimming took 0 bases from V and 0 from J, leaving 5 bases between them. The length of the CDR3 is 14 residues. Germline CDR1 SGDLS, CDR2 YYNGEE. The CDR3 region has the DNA TGTGCCAGCAGCGTAGGGCGGAGCACAGATACGCAGTATTTT. This encodes CASSVGRSTDTQYF.

J is TRBJ1-1 and V is TRBV5-1; 7 bases are shared with TRBD1. V was clipped by 3 bases and J by 1 base; unmatched bases: 6. Germline V lookup: CDR1 SGHRS, CDR2 YFSETQ. The CDR3 extends over 15 amino acids. The CDR3: CASSSRGGTNTEAFF. As DNA, the CDR3 is TGCGCCAGCAGCTCCAGGGGGGGGACGAACACTGAAGCTTTCTTT.

CDR3 amino acids: CASSIHRTGRYTQYF. The CDR3 region has the DNA TGTGCCAGTAGTATACATCGGACCGGCCGGTATACGCAGTATTTT. The gene calls are TRBV19 and TRBJ2-3; D unresolved. The V gene lost 2 bases and the J gene lost 7 bases, with 16 bases spanning the gap. The CDR3 covers 15 residues. Germline V gene data show CDR1 as LNHDA and CDR2 as SQIVND (reference sequence).

This clone was found a few times. V and J are TRBV5-6 and TRBJ1-4; 7 positions match TRBD1. Germline V CDR1 and CDR2: SGHDT, YYEEEE. The trim removed 4 bases at V and 7 bases at J, leaving 22 bases unmatched. The CDR3 extends over 19 amino acids. The CDR3 sequence is CASSHASQNRGGLSEKLFF. CDR3 coding DNA: TGTGCCAGCAGCCACGCGAGCCAAAACAGGGGCGGGTTATCTGAAAAACTGTTTTTT.

The rearrangement links TRBV18 to TRBJ1-4, with D maybe TRBD1 (6 bases). V was shortened by 1 base and J by 8 bases, with 17 bases between the two germline ends. The CDR3 covers 16 residues. CDR1 is KGHSH and CDR2 is LQKENI in the germline V gene. CDR3 residues: CASSPLGQPIQEKLFF. CDR3 sequence (DNA): TGTGCCAGCTCACCACTAGGACAGCCGATTCAGGAAAAACTGTTTTTT.

In its sample, this clone was seen a few times. V usage is TRBV19 and J usage is TRBJ1-2; no definite D call. The CDR3 is 15 amino acids. V lost 5 bases, J lost 0 bases, and 13 bases lay in between. Looked up from germline, CDR1 is LNHDA and CDR2 is SQIVND (reference sequence). The DNA for the CDR3 is TGTGCCAGTAGTCCCCTAGGAGGAGCTAACTATGGCTACACCTTC. Protein: CASSPLGGANYGYTF.

This chain uses TRBV28 with TRBJ2-7; 15 bases map to TRBD2. V shed 4 bases, J shed 0 bases, and the junction held 10 bases outside the gene matches. The CDR3 is 19 amino acids. The V gene's germline CDR1 is MDHEN and CDR2 SYDVKM. The CDR3 reads CASSSQGLAGGRSSYEQYF. Here the CDR3 DNA reads TGTGCCAGCAGTTCTCAGGGACTAGCGGGGGGTAGGAGCTCCTACGAGCAGTACTTC.

As DNA, the CDR3 is TGTGCCAGCAGTGAGGCTTTTGGAGGGAGAACGAGACGAGATACGCAGTATTTT. It yields the protein CASSEAFGGRTRRDTQYF. The chain joins TRBV9 to TRBJ2-3, with D maybe TRBD2 (6 bases). Per germline, CDR1 SGDLS and CDR2 YYNGEE. This CDR3 has 18 residues. V was trimmed by 5 bases and J by 5 bases, leaving 27 bases between them.

The V call is TRBV10-3, the J call TRBJ2-3; D gene uncertain. The CDR3 length is 14 residues. Trimming stripped 7 bases from V and 0 bases from J, with 11 bases between. In germline, CDR1 is ENHRY, CDR2 SYGVKD. CDR3 amino acids: CAITHDSSTDTQYF. The CDR3 nucleotides read TGTGCCATCACGCACGATTCTAGCACAGATACGCAGTATTTT.

V is TRBV6-6 and J is TRBJ1-1, with D perhaps matching TRBD1 (6 bases). Per the germline V gene, CDR1 is MNHNY and CDR2 is SVGAGI (reference sequence). The CDR3 is 13 amino acids. V lost 5 bases to trimming and J lost 4 bases, with 11 bases between them. CDR3 DNA sequence: TGTGCCAGCAGTCCCAGGGGCGGCACTGAAGCTTTCTTT. Translation: CASSPRGGTEAFF.

This clone was seen just once. V gene TRBV5-1 combines with J gene TRBJ1-4; D is unclear. V lost 3 bases, J lost 4 bases, and 13 bases lay in between. The CDR3 extends over 15 amino acids. Germline V gives CDR1 SGHRS, CDR2 YFSETQ. The CDR3, as DNA: TGCGCCAGCAGCTCGCGGGCAGGCGGTAATGAAAAACTGTTTTTT. Its translation: CASSSRAGGNEKLFF.

In DNA, the CDR3 is TGTGCCAGCCGACGTGGCCAGGGGGGAGGAAACACCATATATTTT. Encoded protein: CASRRGQGGGNTIYF. This sequence joins TRBV6-5 and TRBJ1-3, with TRBD1 identical over 7 bases. Germline V gives CDR1 MNHEY, CDR2 SVGAGI. The CDR3 totals 15 residues. The J segment lost 4 bases and the V segment lost 8 bases, leaving 11 bases of the junction unmatched.

J is TRBJ2-3 and V is TRBV5-1; 11 bases align to TRBD2. CDR1 is SGHRS, CDR2 YFSETQ, per germline. The V segment lost 2 bases and the J segment 1 base; nucleotides outside the gene matches: 3. The CDR3 runs to 16 residues. As DNA, the CDR3 is TGCGCCAGCAGCTTTAGCGGGGGGGCTGGCACAGATACGCAGTATTTT. Residues: CASSFSGGAGTDTQYF.

The V gene is TRBV6-5, the J gene TRBJ1-3; no reliable D call. In germline, CDR1 is MNHEY, CDR2 SVGAGI. The germline V and J ends were trimmed by 6 bases and 14 bases, with 17 bases remaining between them. This CDR3 is built from 12 residues. The CDR3 DNA follows: TGTGCCAGCAGGGGAGGGAGCTCCTCCGTATATTTT. Protein: CASRGGSSSVYF.

V and J are TRBV29-1 and TRBJ1-1; no clear D. Per the germline V gene, CDR1 is SQVTM and CDR2 is ANQGSEA. The ends were cut back, 6 bases at V and 6 bases at J, with 14 bases in the middle. The CDR3 extends over 12 amino acids. The CDR3 loop is CSVMGGRSEAFF. The CDR3, as DNA: TGCAGCGTCATGGGCGGGCGATCTGAAGCTTTCTTT.